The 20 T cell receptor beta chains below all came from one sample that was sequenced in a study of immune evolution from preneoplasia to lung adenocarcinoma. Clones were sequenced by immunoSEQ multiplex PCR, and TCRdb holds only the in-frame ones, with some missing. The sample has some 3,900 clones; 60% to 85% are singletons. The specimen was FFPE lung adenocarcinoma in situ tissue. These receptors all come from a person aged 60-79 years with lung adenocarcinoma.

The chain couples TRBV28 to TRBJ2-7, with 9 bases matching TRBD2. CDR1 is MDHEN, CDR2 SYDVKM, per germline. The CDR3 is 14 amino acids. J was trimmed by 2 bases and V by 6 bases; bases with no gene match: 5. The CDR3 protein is CASSGSGGTYEQYF. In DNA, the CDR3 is TGTGCCAGCAGCGGTAGCGGGGGAACCTACGAGCAGTACTTC.

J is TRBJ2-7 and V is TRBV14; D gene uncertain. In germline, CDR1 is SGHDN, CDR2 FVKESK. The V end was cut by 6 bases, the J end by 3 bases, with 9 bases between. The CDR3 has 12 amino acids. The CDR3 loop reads CASSPANYEQYF. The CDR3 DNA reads TGTGCCAGCAGTCCCGCCAACTACGAGCAGTACTTC.

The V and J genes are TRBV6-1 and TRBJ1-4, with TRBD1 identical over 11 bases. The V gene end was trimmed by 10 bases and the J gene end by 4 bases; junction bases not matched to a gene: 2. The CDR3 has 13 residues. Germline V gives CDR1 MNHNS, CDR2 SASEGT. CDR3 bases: TGTGCCATTGGGACAGGGGGTAATGAAAAACTGTTTTTT. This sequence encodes CAIGTGGNEKLFF.

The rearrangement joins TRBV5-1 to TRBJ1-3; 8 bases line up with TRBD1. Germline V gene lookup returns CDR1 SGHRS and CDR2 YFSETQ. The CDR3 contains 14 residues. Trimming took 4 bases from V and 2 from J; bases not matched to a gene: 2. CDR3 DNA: TGCGCCAGCAGCCTGACAGGGGCTGGAAACACCATATATTTT. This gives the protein CASSLTGAGNTIYF.

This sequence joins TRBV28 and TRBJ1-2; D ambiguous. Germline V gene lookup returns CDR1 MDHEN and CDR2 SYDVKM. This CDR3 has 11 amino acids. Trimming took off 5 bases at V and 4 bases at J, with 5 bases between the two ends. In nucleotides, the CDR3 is TGTGCCAGCAGTACCCTCTATGGCTACACCTTC. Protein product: CASSTLYGYTF.

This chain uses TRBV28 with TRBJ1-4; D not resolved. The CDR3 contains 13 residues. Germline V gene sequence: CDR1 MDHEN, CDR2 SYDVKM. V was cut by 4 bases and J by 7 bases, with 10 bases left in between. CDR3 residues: CASSSGASEKLFF. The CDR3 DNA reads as TGTGCCAGCAGTTCAGGTGCCAGTGAAAAACTGTTTTTT.

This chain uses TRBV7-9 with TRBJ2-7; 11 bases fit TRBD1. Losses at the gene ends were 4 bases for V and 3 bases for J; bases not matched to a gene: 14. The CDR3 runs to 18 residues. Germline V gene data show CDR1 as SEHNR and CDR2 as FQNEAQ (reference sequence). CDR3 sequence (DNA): TGTGCCAGCAGCTCATTCCCCGGGACAGGGGGGAACTACTACGAGCAGTACTTC. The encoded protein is CASSSFPGTGGNYYEQYF.

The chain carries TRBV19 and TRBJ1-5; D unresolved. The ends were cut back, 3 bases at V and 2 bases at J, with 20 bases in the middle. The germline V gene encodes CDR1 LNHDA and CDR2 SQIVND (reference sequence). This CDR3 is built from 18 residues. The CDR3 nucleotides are TGTGCCAGTAGTATTGGTTGGCGATTGACTATGGGCAATCAGCCCCAGCATTTT. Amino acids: CASSIGWRLTMGNQPQHF. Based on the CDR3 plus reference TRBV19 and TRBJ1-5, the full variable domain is DGGITQSPKYLFRKEGQNVTLSCEQNLNHDAMYWYRQDPGQGLRLIYYSQIVNDFQKGDIAEGYSVSREKKESFPLTVTSAQKNPTAFYLCASSIGWRLTMGNQPQHFGDGTRLSIL.

This CDR3 is CASSALAGRTYEQYF. The CDR3 DNA follows: TGTGCCAGCAGCGCCCTAGCGGGGAGGACCTACGAGCAGTACTTC. This chain uses TRBV7-2 with TRBJ2-7, with 9 nucleotides matching TRBD2. V was clipped by 5 bases and J by 2 bases; unmatched bases: 7. This CDR3 has 15 residues. The germline CDR1 and CDR2 sequences are SGHTA and FQGNSA. Full variable domain (rest looked up from reference TRBV7-2 and TRBJ2-7): GAGVSQSPSNKVTEKGKDVELRCDPISGHTALYWYRQSLGQGLEFLIYFQGNSAPDKSGLPSDRFSAERTGGSVSTLTIQRTQQEDSAVYLCASSALAGRTYEQYFGPGTRLTVT.

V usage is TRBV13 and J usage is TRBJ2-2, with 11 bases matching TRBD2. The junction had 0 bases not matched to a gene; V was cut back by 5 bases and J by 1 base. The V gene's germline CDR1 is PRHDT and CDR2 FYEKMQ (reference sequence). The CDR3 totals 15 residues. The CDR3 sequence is CASSGLAGNTGELFF. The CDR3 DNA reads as TGTGCCAGCAGCGGACTAGCGGGGAACACCGGGGAGCTGTTTTTT.

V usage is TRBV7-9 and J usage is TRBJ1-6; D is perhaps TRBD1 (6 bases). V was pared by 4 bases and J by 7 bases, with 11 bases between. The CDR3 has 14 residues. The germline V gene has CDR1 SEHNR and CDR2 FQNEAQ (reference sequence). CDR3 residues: CASSSGVSNSPLHF. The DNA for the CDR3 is TGTGCCAGCAGCTCAGGGGTCTCAAATTCACCCCTCCACTTT.

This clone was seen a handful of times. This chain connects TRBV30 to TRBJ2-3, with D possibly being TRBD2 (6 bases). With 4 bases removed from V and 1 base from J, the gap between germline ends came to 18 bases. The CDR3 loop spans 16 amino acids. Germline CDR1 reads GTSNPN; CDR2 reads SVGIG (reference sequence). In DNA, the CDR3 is TGTGCCTGGACTGACGCGGGGACGGGGGGCACAGATACGCAGTATTTT. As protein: CAWTDAGTGGTDTQYF.

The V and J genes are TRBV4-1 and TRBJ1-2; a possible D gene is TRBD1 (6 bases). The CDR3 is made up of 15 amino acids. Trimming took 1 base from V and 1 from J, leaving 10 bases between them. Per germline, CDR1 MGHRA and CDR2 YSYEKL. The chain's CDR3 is CASSQGGGNNYGYTF. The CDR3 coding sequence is TGCGCCAGCAGCCAAGGGGGGGGCAATAACTATGGCTACACCTTC.

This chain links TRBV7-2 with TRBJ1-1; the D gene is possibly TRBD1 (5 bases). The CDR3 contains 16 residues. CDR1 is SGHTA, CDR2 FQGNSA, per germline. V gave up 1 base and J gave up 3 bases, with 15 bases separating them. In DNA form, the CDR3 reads TGTGCCAGCAGCTTAGGACTCGGCAGGGAGGACACTGAAGCTTTCTTT. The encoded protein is CASSLGLGREDTEAFF.

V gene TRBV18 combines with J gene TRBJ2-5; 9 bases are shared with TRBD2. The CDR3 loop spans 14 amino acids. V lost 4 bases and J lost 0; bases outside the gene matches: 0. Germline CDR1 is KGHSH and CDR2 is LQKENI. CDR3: CASSLAGDQETQYF. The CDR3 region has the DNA TGTGCCAGCTCACTAGCGGGGGACCAAGAGACCCAGTACTTC.

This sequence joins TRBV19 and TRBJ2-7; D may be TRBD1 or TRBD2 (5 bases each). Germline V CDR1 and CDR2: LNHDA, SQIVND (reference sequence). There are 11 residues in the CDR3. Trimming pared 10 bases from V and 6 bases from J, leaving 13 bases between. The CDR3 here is CATGTGSEQYF. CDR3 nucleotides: TGTGCCACTGGGACCGGGTCCGAGCAGTACTTC.

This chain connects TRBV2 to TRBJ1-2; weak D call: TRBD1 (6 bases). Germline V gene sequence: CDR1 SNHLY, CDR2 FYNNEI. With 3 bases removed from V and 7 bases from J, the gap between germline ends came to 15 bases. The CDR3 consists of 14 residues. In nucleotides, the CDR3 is TGTGCCAGCAGTGACCTTATTTTGACAGGTGGCTACACCTTC. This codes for CASSDLILTGGYTF.

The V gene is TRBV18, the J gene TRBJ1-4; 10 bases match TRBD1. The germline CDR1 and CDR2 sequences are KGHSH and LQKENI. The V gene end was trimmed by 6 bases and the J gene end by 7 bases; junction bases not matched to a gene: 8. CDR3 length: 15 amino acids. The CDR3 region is CASSAGTGVAEKLFF. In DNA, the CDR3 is TGTGCCAGCTCGGCAGGGACAGGGGTTGCTGAAAAACTGTTTTTT.

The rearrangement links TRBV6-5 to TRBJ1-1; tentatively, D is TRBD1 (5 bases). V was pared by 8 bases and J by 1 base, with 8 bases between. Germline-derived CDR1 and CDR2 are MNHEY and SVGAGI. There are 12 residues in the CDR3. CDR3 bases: TGTGCCAGCTCGGGGCCGAACACTGAAGCTTTCTTT. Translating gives CASSGPNTEAFF.

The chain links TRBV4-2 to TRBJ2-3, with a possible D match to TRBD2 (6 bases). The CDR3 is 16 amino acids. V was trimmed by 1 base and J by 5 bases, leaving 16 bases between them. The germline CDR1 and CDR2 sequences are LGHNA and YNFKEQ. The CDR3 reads CASSQGAQRAGDTQYF. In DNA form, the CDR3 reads TGTGCCAGCAGCCAAGGTGCACAGCGGGCAGGAGATACGCAGTATTTT.